This TCR beta chain was identified during a study of long-term antiretroviral therapy in people with HIV. Each HIV-infected participant was given treatment in the United States. A note on this clone: Its antigen remains unidentified.

Version v3.0 of the immunoSEQ assay ran at survey level. The table came from immunoSEQ multiplex PCR; TCRdb's copy has only in-frame clones and leaves some out. Of 30,000 to 35,000 clones listed, roughly 77% are singletons. The CDR3 length is 16 residues. The V gene lost 0 bases and the J gene lost 8 bases, with 17 bases spanning the gap. The germline V gene encodes CDR1 MNHEY and CDR2 SVGAGI. Study-wide results and caveats: Versus controls, repertoires in people with HIV had narrower CDR3 length ranges. ART adherence, viral resistance and therapy changes went unrecorded.

The specimen comprised unsorted PBMCs, sampled 1.9 years after starting antiretroviral therapy. This sequence originates from a man aged 18 to 29 with HIV. J is TRBJ2-1 and V is TRBV6-5, with D perhaps assigned TRBD1 or TRBD2 (5 bases each). The DNA of the CDR3 is TGTGCCAGCAGTTACTCGGCCGGGACCCGCCGCGATGAGCAGTTCTTC. Protein sequence: CASSYSAGTRRDEQFF.